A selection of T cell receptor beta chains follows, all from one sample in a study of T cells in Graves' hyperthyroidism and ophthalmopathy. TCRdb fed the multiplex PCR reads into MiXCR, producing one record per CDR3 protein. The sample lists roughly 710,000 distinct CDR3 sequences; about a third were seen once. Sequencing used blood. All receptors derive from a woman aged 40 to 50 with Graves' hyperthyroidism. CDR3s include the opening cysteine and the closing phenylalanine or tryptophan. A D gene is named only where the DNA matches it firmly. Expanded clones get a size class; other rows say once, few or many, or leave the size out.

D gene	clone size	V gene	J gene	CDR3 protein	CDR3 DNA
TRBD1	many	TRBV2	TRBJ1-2	CASSEGRGNGYTF	TGTGCCAGCAGTGAAGGCAGGGGGAACGGCTACACCTTC
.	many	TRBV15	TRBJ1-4	CATSRTTGVGEKLFF	TGTGCCACCAGCAGGACAACAGGCGTTGGTGAAAAACTGTTTTTT
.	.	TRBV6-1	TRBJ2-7	CASSRVDTYEQYF	TGTGCCAGCAGTCGCGTCGATACCTACGAGCAGTACTTC
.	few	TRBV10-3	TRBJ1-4	CASSPDTSIEKLFF	TGTGCCAGCAGTCCAGACACGTCGATAGAAAAACTGTTTTTT
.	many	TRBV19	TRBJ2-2	CASSRQPNTGELFF	TGTGCCAGTAGTAGACAGCCGAACACCGGGGAGCTGTTTTTT
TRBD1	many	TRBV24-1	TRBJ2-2	CATSDPNSDRGTGELFF	TGTGCCACCAGTGATCCCAATTCCGACAGGGGCACCGGGGAGCTGTTTTTT
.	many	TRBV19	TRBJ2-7	CASTSGAIHEQYF	TGTGCCAGTACTAGTGGGGCCATACACGAGCAGTACTTC
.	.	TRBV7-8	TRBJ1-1	CASIQAAGRSAEAFF	TGTGCCAGCATCCAGGCCGCCGGTAGGAGCGCTGAAGCTTTCTTT
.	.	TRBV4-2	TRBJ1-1	CASSRRKAFF	TGTGCCAGCAGCCGCAGAAAAGCTTTCTTT
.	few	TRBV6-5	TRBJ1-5	CASTVGRNQPQHF	TGTGCCAGCACCGTCGGGAGGAATCAGCCCCAGCATTTT
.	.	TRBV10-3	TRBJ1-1	CASSRPGHQNTEAFF	TGTGCCAGCAGCCGCCCGGGACACCAGAACACTGAAGCTTTCTTT
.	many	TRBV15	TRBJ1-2	CATSPGLPGANYGYTF	TGTGCCACCAGCCCCGGTCTGCCTGGGGCTAACTATGGCTACACCTTC
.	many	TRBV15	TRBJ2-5	CATSLDEGGETQYF	TGTGCCACCAGCCTTGATGAGGGTGGGGAGACCCAGTACTTC
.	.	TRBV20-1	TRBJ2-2	CSSSVNTGELFF	TGCAGTTCCTCCGTGAACACCGGGGAGCTGTTTTTT
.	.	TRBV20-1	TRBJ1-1	CSATGTGLSEAFF	TGCAGTGCTACCGGAACAGGTCTTTCTGAAGCTTTCTTT
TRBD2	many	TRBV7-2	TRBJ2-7	CASSAWTSGSEQYF	TGTGCCAGCAGCGCTTGGACTAGCGGGAGCGAGCAGTACTTC
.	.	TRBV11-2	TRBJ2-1	CASSPKNLGSNEQFF	TGTGCCAGCAGCCCCAAAAATCTGGGTAGCAATGAGCAGTTCTTC
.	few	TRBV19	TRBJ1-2	CASNFRQDRYYGYTF	TGTGCCAGTAACTTCCGACAGGACCGATACTATGGCTACACCTTC
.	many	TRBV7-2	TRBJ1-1	CASSSSMNTEAFF	TGTGCCAGCAGCTCCTCGATGAACACTGAAGCTTTCTTT
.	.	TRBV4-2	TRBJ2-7	CASSQGVNTYEQYF	TGTGCCAGCAGCCAGGGGGTTAACACCTACGAGCAGTACTTC
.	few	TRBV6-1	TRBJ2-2	CASSARLGTGELFF	TGTGCCAGCAGTGCACGACTGGGCACCGGGGAGCTGTTTTTT
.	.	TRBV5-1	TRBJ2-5	CASSPEAQWTQYF	TGCGCCAGCAGCCCGGAGGCCCAATGGACCCAGTACTTC
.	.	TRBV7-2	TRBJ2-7	CASSLWPGSNNEQYF	TGTGCCAGCAGCTTATGGCCGGGCAGTAATAACGAGCAGTACTTC
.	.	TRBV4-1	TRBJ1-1	CASSQGFGVNTEAFF	TGTGCCAGCAGCCAAGGATTTGGGGTGAACACTGAAGCTTTCTTT
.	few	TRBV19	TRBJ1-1	CASSTTGTRPEAFF	TGTGCCAGTAGTACAACCGGGACACGCCCCGAAGCTTTCTTT
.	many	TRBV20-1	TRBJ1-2	CSARDLGTDGYTF	TGCAGTGCTAGAGATTTAGGAACAGATGGCTACACCTTC
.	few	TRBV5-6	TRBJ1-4	CASSLIQGDEKLFF	TGTGCCAGCAGCTTAATACAGGGTGATGAAAAACTGTTTTTT
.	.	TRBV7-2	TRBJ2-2	CACSLVHTGELFF	TGTGCCTGCAGCTTAGTTCACACCGGGGAGCTGTTTTTT
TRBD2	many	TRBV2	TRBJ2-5	CASSVSGVETQYF	TGTGCCAGCAGTGTGAGCGGGGTGGAGACCCAGTACTTC
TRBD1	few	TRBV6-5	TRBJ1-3	CASRNRGLAGNTIYF	TGTGCCAGCAGAAACAGGGGCCTTGCTGGAAACACCATATATTTT
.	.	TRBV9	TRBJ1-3	CASSGPPFLGRSGNTIYF	TGTGCCAGCAGTGGTCCCCCGTTCCTAGGACGCTCTGGAAACACCATATATTTT
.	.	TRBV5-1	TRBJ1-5	CASSLELDVGNQPQHF	TGCGCCAGCAGCTTGGAACTGGACGTTGGCAATCAGCCCCAGCATTTT
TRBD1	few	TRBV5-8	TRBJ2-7	CASSSRQGMSYEQYF	TGTGCCAGCAGTTCCAGACAGGGGATGTCCTACGAGCAGTACTTC
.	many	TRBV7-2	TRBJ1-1	CASSLSRVARGTEAFF	TGTGCCAGCAGCTTATCACGTGTGGCGAGGGGCACTGAAGCTTTCTTT
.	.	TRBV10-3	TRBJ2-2	CAIRAGELFF	TGTGCCATCAGGGCAGGGGAGCTGTTTTTT
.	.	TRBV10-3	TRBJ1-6	CANQMEVNSPLHF	TGTGCCAACCAGATGGAGGTTAATTCACCCCTCCACTTT
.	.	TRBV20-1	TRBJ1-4	CSAPRAWGNEKLFF	TGCAGTGCTCCTAGGGCGTGGGGTAATGAAAAACTGTTTTTT
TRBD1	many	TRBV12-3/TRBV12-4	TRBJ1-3	CASSFEGARGNTIYF	TGTGCCAGCAGTTTTGAGGGGGCGAGAGGAAACACCATATATTTT
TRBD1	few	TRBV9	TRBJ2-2	CASRDTGQLNTGELFF	TGTGCCAGCAGGGACACGGGACAGTTAAACACCGGGGAGCTGTTTTTT
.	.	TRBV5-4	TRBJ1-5	CASSWGWKNQPQHF	TGTGCCAGCAGCTGGGGTTGGAAAAATCAGCCCCAGCATTTT
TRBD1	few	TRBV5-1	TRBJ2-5	CASSYGQGTEETQYF	TGCGCCAGCAGCTACGGACAGGGGACCGAAGAGACCCAGTACTTC
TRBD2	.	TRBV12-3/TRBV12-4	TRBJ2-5	CASSFAGGRETQYF	TGTGCCAGCAGTTTTGCGGGGGGGCGGGAGACCCAGTACTTC
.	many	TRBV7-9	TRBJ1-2	CASSPPTANYGYTF	TGTGCCAGCAGCCCCCCGACCGCGAACTATGGCTACACCTTC
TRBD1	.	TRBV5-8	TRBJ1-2	CASSLRTGADYGYTF	TGTGCCAGCAGCTTGAGGACAGGGGCGGACTATGGCTACACCTTC
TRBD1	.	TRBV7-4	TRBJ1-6	CASSHRDRDGSPLHF	TGTGCCAGCAGCCACCGGGACAGGGATGGTTCACCCCTCCACTTT
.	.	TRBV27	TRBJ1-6	CASSYEGMNSPLHF	TGTGCCAGCAGTTACGAGGGAATGAATTCACCCCTCCACTTT
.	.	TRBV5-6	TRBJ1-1	CASSLSPVNTEAFF	TGTGCCAGCAGCTTGAGTCCGGTGAACACTGAAGCTTTCTTT